Each of the 20 T cell receptor beta chains below was sequenced from the same sample in a study of radiotherapy plus CTLA-4 blockade in lung cancer (dated by TCRdb to the late 2010s). The protocol used for the library was the immunoSEQ multiplex PCR assay. TCRdb took over this immuneACCESS table, retaining in-frame rearrangements with V and J assigned. Such tables are incomplete; in checked studies, under half of the missing clones stem from an unresolved V gene, and the remainder is unexplained. Recorded for this sample are over 100,000 clones; more than 80% of them occurred a single time. The top ten hold roughly 6.9% of the sample. The material was peripheral blood, obtained from a patient treated with radiotherapy plus ipilimumab. These receptors came from a human donor with non-small cell lung cancer that progressed on radiotherapy plus ipilimumab.

This clone was seen only a few times. The chain couples TRBV7-2 to TRBJ1-2, with D unresolved. Deletions cut 5 bases from V and 2 bases from J, with 9 bases between. The CDR3 runs to 13 residues. CDR1 is SGHTA, CDR2 FQGNSA, per germline. The CDR3 region has the DNA TGTGCCAGCAGCAGATTATCGAACTATGGCTACACCTTC. Its protein product is CASSRLSNYGYTF.

This clone has only a few counts. The chain joins TRBV6-6 to TRBJ1-2; D is unclear. This CDR3 region has 16 residues. Between the trimmed V and J ends, which lost 6 bases and 1 base, there was a span of 18 bases. Germline V gene sequence: CDR1 MNHNY, CDR2 SVGAGI (reference sequence). The CDR3 reads CASSTVRGDNNYGYTF. The DNA for the CDR3 is TGTGCCAGCAGCACCGTCCGAGGCGACAATAACTATGGCTACACCTTC.

The CDR3 protein is CAWSWSGAAQETQYF. As DNA, the CDR3 is TGTGCCTGGAGTTGGTCAGGGGCCGCCCAAGAGACCCAGTACTTC. The genes are TRBV30 and TRBJ2-5; a possible D gene is TRBD1 (6 bases). The CDR3 is made up of 15 amino acids. V was clipped by 2 bases and J by 1 base, with 14 bases between them. Germline V gives CDR1 GTSNPN, CDR2 SVGIG (reference sequence).

This clone was picked up one time. The chain is built from TRBV28 and TRBJ2-7; TRBD1 matches 9 bases. V lost 6 bases and J lost 1; bases outside the gene matches: 7. The CDR3 runs 15 residues. Germline V gene lookup returns CDR1 MDHEN and CDR2 SYDVKM. The DNA for the CDR3 is TGTGCCAGCAGAGCTGGACAGGGGAGTTCCTACGAGCAGTACTTC. The encoded protein is CASRAGQGSSYEQYF. The whole variable domain, filled in from reference TRBV28 and TRBJ2-7, reads DVKVTQSSRYLVKRTGEKVFLECVQDMDHENMFWYRQDPGLGLRLIYFSYDVKMKEKGDIPEGYSVSREKKERFSLILESASTNQTSMYLCASRAGQGSSYEQYFGPGTRLTVT.

This chain uses TRBV5-8 with TRBJ1-2; D possibly corresponds to TRBD1 (6 bases). From germline, CDR1 is SGHTS and CDR2 YDEGEE. V gave up 0 bases and J gave up 8 bases, with 8 bases separating them. This CDR3 region has 12 residues. CDR3 DNA: TGTGCCAGCAGCTTGGTTACAGGGGGCTACACCTTC. Translating gives CASSLVTGGYTF.

The chain joins TRBV23-1 to TRBJ2-1; D possibly corresponds to TRBD2 (6 bases). TRBV23-1 is treated as an ORF (open reading frame) with a function not yet certain. This CDR3 spans 16 amino acids. Trimming took 3 bases from V and 5 from J, leaving 17 bases between them. The CDR3 nucleotides are TGCGCCAGCAGTCAGTTAAAGGGACTCCATCACAATGAGCAGTTCTTC. Residues: CASSQLKGLHHNEQFF.

The V call is TRBV25-1, the J call TRBJ2-2; 9 bases map to TRBD2. This CDR3 contains 15 residues. V lost 4 bases, J lost 1 base, and 1 base stayed unmatched. The germline gives CDR1 MGHDK, CDR2 SYGVNS. The CDR3 is CASSGTSVNTGELFF. Here the CDR3 DNA reads TGTGCCAGCAGTGGGACTAGCGTGAACACCGGGGAGCTGTTTTTT.

V and J are TRBV2 and TRBJ2-3, with D unclear. Germline V lookup: CDR1 SNHLY, CDR2 FYNNEI. The CDR3 totals 14 residues. The V end lost 3 bases, the J end lost 2 bases, and 9 bases lay between the germline ends. CDR3: CASSDGAHTDTQYF. The CDR3, as DNA: TGTGCCAGCAGTGATGGAGCCCACACAGATACGCAGTATTTT.

V and J are TRBV6-5 and TRBJ2-7, with a possible D match to TRBD1 (5 bases). The CDR3 totals 12 residues. Germline V lookup: CDR1 MNHEY, CDR2 SVGAGI. V was trimmed by 10 bases and J by 0 bases, leaving 10 bases between them. The CDR3 DNA follows: TGTGCCATTAGGACATTCTCCTACGAGCAGTACTTC. This gives the protein CAIRTFSYEQYF.

This clone was seen only once. This chain links TRBV7-8 with TRBJ2-1; 7 bases align to TRBD2. The CDR3 extends over 15 amino acids. With V trimmed by 3 bases and J by 5 bases, 7 bases remained unmatched. Germline V gives CDR1 SGHVS, CDR2 FQNEAQ. The CDR3 here is CASSFPAGVNNEQFF. The CDR3 DNA follows: TGTGCCAGCAGCTTCCCCGCGGGAGTCAACAATGAGCAGTTCTTC.

The chain combines TRBV9 with TRBJ2-7; D ambiguous. Germline V gene data show CDR1 as SGDLS and CDR2 as YYNGEE. Trimming left V 3 bases short and J 6 bases short, with 7 bases between. This CDR3 spans 11 amino acids. The CDR3 sequence is CASSGNPEQYF. The CDR3 DNA sequence: TGTGCCAGCAGCGGGAATCCCGAGCAGTACTTC.

The chain has TRBV7-9 and TRBJ2-3; D gene ambiguous. V dropped 6 bases and J dropped 4 bases, with 11 bases sitting between them. CDR3 size: 13 residues. Germline CDR1 reads SEHNR; CDR2 reads FQNEAQ (reference sequence). CDR3 sequence: CASRPDEADTQYF. DNA for the CDR3: TGTGCCAGCAGACCTGACGAGGCAGATACGCAGTATTTT.

The count of this clone is one. The chain has TRBV11-3 and TRBJ2-2; D not certain. Germline V lookup: CDR1 SGHNT, CDR2 YENEEA. The CDR3 extends over 14 amino acids. Trimming left V 1 base short and J 4 bases short, with 7 bases between. The CDR3 region has the DNA TGTGCCAGCAGCTTAGGGGGTGGCACCGGGGAGCTGTTTTTT. This encodes CASSLGGGTGELFF.

The rearrangement uses TRBV5-1 and TRBJ2-7; D unresolved. CDR1 SGHRS and CDR2 YFSETQ come from the germline V gene. V lost 0 bases and J lost 0, with 13 bases in between. The CDR3 extends over 16 amino acids. CDR3 loop: CASSLVRFSLSYEQYF. CDR3 DNA: TGCGCCAGCAGCTTGGTGCGTTTCTCACTCTCCTACGAGCAGTACTTC.

The V call is TRBV19, the J call TRBJ1-4; D unresolved. This CDR3 has 16 amino acids. Germline-derived CDR1 and CDR2 are LNHDA and SQIVND (reference sequence). V was pared by 2 bases and J by 7 bases, with 17 bases between. The DNA of the CDR3 is TGTGCCAGTAGTATACCCAGTCTGCCGGGCGGTGAAAAACTGTTTTTT. Amino acid sequence: CASSIPSLPGGEKLFF.

The chain has TRBV7-9 and TRBJ1-3; 7 bases match TRBD1. This CDR3 contains 15 residues. With 4 bases clipped from V and 4 bases from J, the junction kept 7 bases outside the gene matches. Germline V gives CDR1 SEHNR, CDR2 FQNEAQ (reference sequence). The DNA of the CDR3 is TGTGCCAGCAGCTACGTGACAGGGCCGGGAAACACCATATATTTT. It codes for CASSYVTGPGNTIYF.

The chain has TRBV4-2 and TRBJ1-2; 8 bases are shared with TRBD1. The CDR3 consists of 17 residues. The trim removed 0 bases at V and 7 bases at J, leaving 13 bases unmatched. CDR1 and CDR2 (germline): LGHNA, YNFKEQ. The CDR3 DNA reads TGTGCCAGCAGCCAAGATCTCGGCCAGGGGGCTGTAGGTGGCTACACCTTC. Translation gives CASSQDLGQGAVGGYTF.

The chain recombines TRBV21-1 with TRBJ2-1. TRBV21-1 is a listed pseudogene. The CDR3 sequence is 12 residues long. The CDR3 is CASSKLGNEQFF. CDR3 coding DNA: TGTGCCAGCAGCAAACTGGGGAATGAGCAGTTCTTC.

The chain joins TRBV15 to TRBJ1-2; D is perhaps TRBD1 (5 bases). The CDR3 runs 13 residues. V was cut by 3 bases and J by 3 bases, with 8 bases left in between. Germline loops: CDR1 LNHNV, CDR2 YYDKDF (reference sequence). The CDR3 here is CATSRGEDYGYTF. In DNA form, the CDR3 reads TGTGCCACCAGCAGGGGGGAGGACTATGGCTACACCTTC.

V usage is TRBV11-3 and J usage is TRBJ2-2; tentative D call: TRBD1 (6 bases). Trimming left V 7 bases short and J 3 bases short, with 18 bases between. The CDR3 spans 16 residues. Germline lookup yields CDR1 SGHNT and CDR2 YENEEA. For the CDR3, the DNA is TGTGCCAGCATCACCCAGGGGAGTGGGTACACCGGGGAGCTGTTTTTT. Amino acid sequence: CASITQGSGYTGELFF.